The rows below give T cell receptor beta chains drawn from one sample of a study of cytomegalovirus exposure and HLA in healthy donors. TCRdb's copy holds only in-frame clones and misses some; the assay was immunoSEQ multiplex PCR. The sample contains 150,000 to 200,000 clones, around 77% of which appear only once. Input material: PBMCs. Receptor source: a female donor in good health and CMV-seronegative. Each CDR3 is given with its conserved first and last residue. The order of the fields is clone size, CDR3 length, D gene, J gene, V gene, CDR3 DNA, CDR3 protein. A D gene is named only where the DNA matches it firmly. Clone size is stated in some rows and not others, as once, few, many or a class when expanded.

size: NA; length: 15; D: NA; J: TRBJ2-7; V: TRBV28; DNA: TGTGCCAGCAGTGCCCCGGGGGGCGTGACCTACGAGCAGTACTTC; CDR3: CASSAPGGVTYEQYF
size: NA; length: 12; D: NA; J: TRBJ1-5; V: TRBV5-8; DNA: TGTGCCAGCCAGCCTAGGAGTCAGCCCCAGCATTTT; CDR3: CASQPRSQPQHF
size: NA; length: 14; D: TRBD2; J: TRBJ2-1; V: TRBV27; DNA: TGTGCCAGCAGTTTAGCGGGAGTAGTGGCTGAGCAGTTCTTC; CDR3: CASSLAGVVAEQFF
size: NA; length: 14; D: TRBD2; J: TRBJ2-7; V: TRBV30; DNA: TGTGCCGGGGATAGACTAGCGGGGGCCTACGAGCAGTACTTC; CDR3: CAGDRLAGAYEQYF
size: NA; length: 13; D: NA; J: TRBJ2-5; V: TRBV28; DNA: TGTGCCAGCAGCCTCCGGGGCCAAGAGACCCAGTACTTC; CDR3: CASSLRGQETQYF
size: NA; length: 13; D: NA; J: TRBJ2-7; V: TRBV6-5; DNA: TGTGCCAGCAGTTATGGGCAGGGGCATGAGCAGTACTTC; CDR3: CASSYGQGHEQYF
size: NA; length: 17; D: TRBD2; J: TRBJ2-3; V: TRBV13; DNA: TGTGCCAGCAGCTCGGGACTAGCGGGGGGGAAAACAGATACGCAGTATTTT; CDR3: CASSSGLAGGKTDTQYF
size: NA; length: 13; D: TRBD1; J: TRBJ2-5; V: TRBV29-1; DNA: TGCAGCGTTGTTGGGACAGGGCGTGAGACCCAGTACTTC; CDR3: CSVVGTGRETQYF
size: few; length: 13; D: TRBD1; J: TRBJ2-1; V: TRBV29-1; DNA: TGCAGCGTCGGACTACACAGGGGGAATGAGCAGTTCTTC; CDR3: CSVGLHRGNEQFF
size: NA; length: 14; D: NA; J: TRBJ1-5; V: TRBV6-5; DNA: TGTGCCAGCAGAGGGGGGGGAGGCAATCAGCCCCAGCATTTT; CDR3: CASRGGGGNQPQHF
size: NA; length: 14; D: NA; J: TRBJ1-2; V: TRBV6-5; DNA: TGTGCCAGCAGTCTCCCCGGTTTCGGGGGGGGCTACACCTTC; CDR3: CASSLPGFGGGYTF
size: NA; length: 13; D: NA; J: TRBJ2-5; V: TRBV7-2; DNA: TGTGCCAGCAGCTCGACAGGGGCGGGGGAGCAGTACTTC; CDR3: CASSSTGAGEQYF
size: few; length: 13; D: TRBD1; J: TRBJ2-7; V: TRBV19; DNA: TGTGCCAGTAGAGACAGGGGGCGCGGCGAGCAGTACTTC; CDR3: CASRDRGRGEQYF
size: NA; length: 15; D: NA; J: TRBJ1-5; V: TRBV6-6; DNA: TGTGCCAGCAGTTCCTTTGACAGTTCCAATCAGCCCCAGCATTTT; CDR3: CASSSFDSSNQPQHF
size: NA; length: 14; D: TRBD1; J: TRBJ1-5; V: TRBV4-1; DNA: TGCGCCAGCAGCCAAGAAGGGGGCGCTCAGCCCCAGCATTTT; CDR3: CASSQEGGAQPQHF
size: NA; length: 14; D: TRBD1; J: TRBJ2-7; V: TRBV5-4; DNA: TGTGCCAGCAGCCCCGGGACAGGGACCTACGAGCAGTACTTC; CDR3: CASSPGTGTYEQYF
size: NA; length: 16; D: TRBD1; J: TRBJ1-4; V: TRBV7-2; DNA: TGTGCCAGCAGCGCACAGGGGACAGGGTCGGGCGAAAAACTGTTTTTT; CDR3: CASSAQGTGSGEKLFF
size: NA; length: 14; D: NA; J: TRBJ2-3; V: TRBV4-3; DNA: TGCGCCAGCAGCCAAACCCGGGAACGGGATACGCAGTATTTT; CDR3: CASSQTRERDTQYF
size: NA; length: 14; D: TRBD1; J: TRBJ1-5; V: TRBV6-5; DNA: TGTGCCAGCAGTGGCGACAGGGGAGGTCAGCCCCAGCATTTT; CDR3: CASSGDRGGQPQHF
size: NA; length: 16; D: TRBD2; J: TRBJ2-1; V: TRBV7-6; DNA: TGTGCCAGCAGCCGCCGAGGGGGGCGGGGGGACAATGAGCAGTTCTTC; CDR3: CASSRRGGRGDNEQFF
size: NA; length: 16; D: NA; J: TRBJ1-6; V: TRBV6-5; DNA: TGTGCCAGCAGTTACTCGCGGGGGCTCGGTAATTCACCCCTCCACTTT; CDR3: CASSYSRGLGNSPLHF
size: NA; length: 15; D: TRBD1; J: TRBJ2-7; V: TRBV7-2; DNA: TGTGCCAGCAGCTTAGAGGGACAGGTTTTGACGGAGCAGTACTTC; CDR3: CASSLEGQVLTEQYF
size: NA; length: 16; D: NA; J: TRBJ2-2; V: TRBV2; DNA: TGTGCCAGCAGTGAGCAACGACTAGGGAACACCGGGGAGCTGTTTTTT; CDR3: CASSEQRLGNTGELFF
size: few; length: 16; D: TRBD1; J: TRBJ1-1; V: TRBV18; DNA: TGTGCCAGCTCACAGGGACAGGATATCATGAACACTGAAGCTTTCTTT; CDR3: CASSQGQDIMNTEAFF
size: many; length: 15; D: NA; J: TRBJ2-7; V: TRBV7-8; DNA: TGTGCCAGCAGCTTAGCTTTGGTGGCTAGCGACGAGCAGTACTTC; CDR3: CASSLALVASDEQYF
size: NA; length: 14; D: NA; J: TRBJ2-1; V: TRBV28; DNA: TGTGCCAGCAGGCCCGCGGGATCCTACAATGAGCAGTTCTTC; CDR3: CASRPAGSYNEQFF
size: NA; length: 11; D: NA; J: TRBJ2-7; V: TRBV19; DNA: TGTGCCAGTAGTATAGGTAACGAGCAGTACTTC; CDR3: CASSIGNEQYF
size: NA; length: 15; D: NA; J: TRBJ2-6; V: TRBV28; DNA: TGTGCCAGCAGTTTATCACACTCTGGGGCCAACGTCCTGACTTTC; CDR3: CASSLSHSGANVLTF
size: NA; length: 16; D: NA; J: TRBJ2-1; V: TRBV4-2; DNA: TGTGCCAGCAGCCATAGCGGGCGAGGGGGCTACAATGAGCAGTTCTTC; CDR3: CASSHSGRGGYNEQFF
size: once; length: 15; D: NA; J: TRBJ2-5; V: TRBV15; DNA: TGTGCCACCAGCAGAACACCCCGCCACCAAGAGACCCAGTACTTC; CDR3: CATSRTPRHQETQYF
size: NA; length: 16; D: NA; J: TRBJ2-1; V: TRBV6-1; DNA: TGTGCCAGCAGTGAAGGGTACTCCGGGGCCTACAATGAGCAGTTCTTC; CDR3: CASSEGYSGAYNEQFF
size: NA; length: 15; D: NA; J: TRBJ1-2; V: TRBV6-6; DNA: TGTGCCAGCAGCTACGCGGGACGGAACCCGTATGGCTACACCTTC; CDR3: CASSYAGRNPYGYTF
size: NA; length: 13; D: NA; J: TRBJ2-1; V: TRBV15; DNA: TGTGCCACCAGTTGGATTAGGAGCAATGAGCAGTTCTTC; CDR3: CATSWIRSNEQFF
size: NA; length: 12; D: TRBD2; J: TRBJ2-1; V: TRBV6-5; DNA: TGTGCCAGCCTCTCCACTAGCGGCGAGCAGTTCTTC; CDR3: CASLSTSGEQFF
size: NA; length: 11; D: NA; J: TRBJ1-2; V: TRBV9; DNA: TGTGCCAGCGCGGACTTCTATGGCTACACCTTC; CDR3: CASADFYGYTF
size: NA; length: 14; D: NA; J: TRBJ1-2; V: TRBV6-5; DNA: TGTGCCAGCAGTTACCGGACACAACAATGGGGCTACACCTTC; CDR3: CASSYRTQQWGYTF
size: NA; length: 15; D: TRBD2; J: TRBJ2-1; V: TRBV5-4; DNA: TGTGCCAGCAGCAGGGGAGCGGGATCCTACAATGAGCAGTTCTTC; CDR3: CASSRGAGSYNEQFF
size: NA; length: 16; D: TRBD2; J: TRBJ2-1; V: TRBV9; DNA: TGTGCCAGCAGCCCCCCTGCAAGCGGGGGATACAATGAGCAGTTCTTC; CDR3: CASSPPASGGYNEQFF
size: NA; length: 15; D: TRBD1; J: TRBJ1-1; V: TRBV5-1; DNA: TGCGCCAGCAGGAGAGGGGGCCCGGAGGGCACTGAAGCTTTCTTT; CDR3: CASRRGGPEGTEAFF
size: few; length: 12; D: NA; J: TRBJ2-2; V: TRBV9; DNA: TGTGCCAGCAGCGTACGTACCGGGGAGCTGTTTTTT; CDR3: CASSVRTGELFF
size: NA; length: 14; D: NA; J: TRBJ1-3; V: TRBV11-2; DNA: TGTGCCAGCAGCTTAGGCGGGGGCGGAAACACCATATATTTT; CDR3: CASSLGGGGNTIYF
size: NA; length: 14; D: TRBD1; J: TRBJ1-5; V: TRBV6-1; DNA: TGTGCCAGCAGTGGACAGGGGGATGTTCAGCCCCAGCATTTT; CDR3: CASSGQGDVQPQHF
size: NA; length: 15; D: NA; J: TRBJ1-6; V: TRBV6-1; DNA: TGTGCCAGCAGTGAGCTCAGCCTAGCCGCTTCACCCCTCCACTTT; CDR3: CASSELSLAASPLHF
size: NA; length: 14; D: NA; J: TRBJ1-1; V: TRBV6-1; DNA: TGTGCCAGCAGTCGTCCAGCAGGGTCGACTGAAGCTTTCTTT; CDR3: CASSRPAGSTEAFF
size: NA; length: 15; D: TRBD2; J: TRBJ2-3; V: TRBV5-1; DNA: TGCGCCAGCACTGGACTAGCCGCTAGCACAGATACGCAGTATTTT; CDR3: CASTGLAASTDTQYF
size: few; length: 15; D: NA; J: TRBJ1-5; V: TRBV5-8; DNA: TGTGCCAGCAGCTTGGGTATCTCCGGGAGTCAGCCCCAGCATTTT; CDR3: CASSLGISGSQPQHF
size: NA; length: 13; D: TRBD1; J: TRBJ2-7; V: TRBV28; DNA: TGTGCCAGCAGTTTCGGACAGGTCTACGAGCAGTACTTC; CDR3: CASSFGQVYEQYF
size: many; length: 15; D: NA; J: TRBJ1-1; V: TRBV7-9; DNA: TGTGCCAGCAGCTTAGCGATATCTGGGCTCGGCGAAGCTTTCTTT; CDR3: CASSLAISGLGEAFF
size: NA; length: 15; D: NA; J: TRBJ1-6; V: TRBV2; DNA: TGTGCCAGCCAGAGGCAGGGACACAATAATTCACCCCTCCACTTT; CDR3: CASQRQGHNNSPLHF
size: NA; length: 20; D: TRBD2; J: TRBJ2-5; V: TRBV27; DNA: TGTGCCAGCAGTTTATCCCAACTAGCGGGAGGGCCGGGGTACCAAGAGACCCAGTACTTC; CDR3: CASSLSQLAGGPGYQETQYF
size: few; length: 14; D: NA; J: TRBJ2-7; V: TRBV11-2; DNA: TGTGCCAGCAGCTCTTCGGGGGTTTTGGGAGAGCAGTACTTC; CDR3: CASSSSGVLGEQYF